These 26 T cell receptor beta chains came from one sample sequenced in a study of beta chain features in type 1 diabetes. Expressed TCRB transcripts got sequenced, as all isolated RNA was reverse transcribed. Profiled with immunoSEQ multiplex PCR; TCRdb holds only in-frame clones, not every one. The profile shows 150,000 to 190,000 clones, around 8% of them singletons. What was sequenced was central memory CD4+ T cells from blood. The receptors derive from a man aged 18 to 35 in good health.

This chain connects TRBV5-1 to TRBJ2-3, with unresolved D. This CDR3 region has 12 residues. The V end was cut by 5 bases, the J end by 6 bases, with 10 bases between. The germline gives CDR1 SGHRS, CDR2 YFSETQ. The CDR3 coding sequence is TGCGCCAGCAGAACCGACTTGGATACGCAGTATTTT. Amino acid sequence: CASRTDLDTQYF.

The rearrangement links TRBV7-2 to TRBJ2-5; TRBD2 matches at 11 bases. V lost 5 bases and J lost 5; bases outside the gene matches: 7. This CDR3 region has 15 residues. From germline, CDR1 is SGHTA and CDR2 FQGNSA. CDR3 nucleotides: TGTGCCAGCAGCCTACTAGCGGGAGTGGGGGAGACCCAGTACTTC. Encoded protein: CASSLLAGVGETQYF.

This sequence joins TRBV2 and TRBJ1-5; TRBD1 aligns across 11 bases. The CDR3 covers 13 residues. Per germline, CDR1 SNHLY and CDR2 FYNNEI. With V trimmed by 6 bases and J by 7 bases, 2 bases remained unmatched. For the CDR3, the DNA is TGTGCCAGCAGGGACAGGGGGCTCCAGCCCCAGCATTTT. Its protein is CASRDRGLQPQHF. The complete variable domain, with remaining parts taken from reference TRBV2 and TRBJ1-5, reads EPEVTQTPSHQVTQMGQEVILRCVPISNHLYFYWYRQILGQKVEFLVSFYNNEISEKSEIFDDQFSVERPDGSNFTLKIRSTKLEDSAMYFCASRDRGLQPQHFGDGTRLSIL.

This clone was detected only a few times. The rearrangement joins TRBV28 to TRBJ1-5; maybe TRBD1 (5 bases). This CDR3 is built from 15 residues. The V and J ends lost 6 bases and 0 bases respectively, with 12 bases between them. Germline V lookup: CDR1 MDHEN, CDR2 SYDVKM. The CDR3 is CASRPGGDSNQPQHF. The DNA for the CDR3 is TGTGCCAGCAGACCGGGGGGGGATAGCAATCAGCCCCAGCATTTT.

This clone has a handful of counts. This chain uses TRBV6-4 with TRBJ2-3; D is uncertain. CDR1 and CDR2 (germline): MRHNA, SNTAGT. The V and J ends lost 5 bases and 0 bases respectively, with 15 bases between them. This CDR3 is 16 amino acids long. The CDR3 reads CASSPRGTYSTDTQYF. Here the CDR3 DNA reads TGTGCCAGCAGTCCCCGCGGCACCTACAGCACAGATACGCAGTATTTT.

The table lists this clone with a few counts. In DNA, the CDR3 is TGTGCCAGCAGCTTAGGTCGGGGTGGGCAGTTCTTC. It yields the protein CASSLGRGGQFF. The chain combines TRBV7-8 with TRBJ2-1; D is possibly TRBD2 (5 bases). Germline V lookup: CDR1 SGHVS, CDR2 FQNEAQ. The V and J ends lost 1 base and 12 bases respectively, with 10 bases between them. The CDR3 is 12 residues long.

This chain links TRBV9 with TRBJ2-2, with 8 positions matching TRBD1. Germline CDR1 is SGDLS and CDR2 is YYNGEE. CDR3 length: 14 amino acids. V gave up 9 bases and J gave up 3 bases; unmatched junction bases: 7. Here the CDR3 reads CATAPTGDTGELFF. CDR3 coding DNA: TGTGCCACCGCTCCGACAGGGGACACCGGGGAGCTGTTTTTT.

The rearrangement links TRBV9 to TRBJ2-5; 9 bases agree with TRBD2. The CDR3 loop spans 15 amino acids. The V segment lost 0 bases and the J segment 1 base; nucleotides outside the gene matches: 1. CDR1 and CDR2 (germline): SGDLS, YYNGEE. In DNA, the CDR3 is TGTGCCAGCAGCGTAGGCGGGAGGGCCCAAGAGACCCAGTACTTC. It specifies CASSVGGRAQETQYF.

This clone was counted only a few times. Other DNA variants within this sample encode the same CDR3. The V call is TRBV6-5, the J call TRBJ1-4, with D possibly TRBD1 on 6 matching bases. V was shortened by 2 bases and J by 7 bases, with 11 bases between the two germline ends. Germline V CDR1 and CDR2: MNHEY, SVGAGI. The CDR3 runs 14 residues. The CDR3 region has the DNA TGTGCCAGCAGTTACAGGCAGGGGCGTGAAAAACTGTTTTTT. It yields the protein CASSYRQGREKLFF.

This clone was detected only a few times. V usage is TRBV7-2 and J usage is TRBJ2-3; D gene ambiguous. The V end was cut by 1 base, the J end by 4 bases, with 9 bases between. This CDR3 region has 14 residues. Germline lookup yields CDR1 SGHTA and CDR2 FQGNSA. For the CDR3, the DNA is TGTGCCAGCAGCTTAGGACTCTCCCCAGATACGCAGTATTTT. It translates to CASSLGLSPDTQYF.

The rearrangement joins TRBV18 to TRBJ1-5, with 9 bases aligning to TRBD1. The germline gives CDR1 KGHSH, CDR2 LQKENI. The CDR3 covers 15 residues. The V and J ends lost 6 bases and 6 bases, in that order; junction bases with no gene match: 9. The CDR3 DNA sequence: TGTGCCAGCTCGCGGACAGGGGAGTGGGGTCAGCCCCAGCATTTT. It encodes CASSRTGEWGQPQHF.

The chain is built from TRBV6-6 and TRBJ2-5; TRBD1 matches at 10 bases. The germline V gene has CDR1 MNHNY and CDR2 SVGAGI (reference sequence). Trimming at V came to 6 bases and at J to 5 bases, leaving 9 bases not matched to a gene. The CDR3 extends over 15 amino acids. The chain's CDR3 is CASRSPGQGSETQYF. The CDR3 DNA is TGTGCCAGCAGATCTCCGGGACAGGGGTCGGAGACCCAGTACTTC.

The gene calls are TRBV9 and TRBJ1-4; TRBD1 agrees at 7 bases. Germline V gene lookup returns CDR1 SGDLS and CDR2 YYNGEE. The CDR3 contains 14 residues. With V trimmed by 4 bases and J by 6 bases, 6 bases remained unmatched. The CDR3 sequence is CASSSGGWDEKLFF. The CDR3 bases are TGTGCCAGCAGCTCAGGGGGGTGGGATGAAAAACTGTTTTTT.

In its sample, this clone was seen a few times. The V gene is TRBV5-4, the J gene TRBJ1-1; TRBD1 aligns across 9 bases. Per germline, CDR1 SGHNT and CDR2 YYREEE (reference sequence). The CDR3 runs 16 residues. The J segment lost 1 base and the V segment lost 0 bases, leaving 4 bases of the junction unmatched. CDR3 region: CASSLGSGQGNTEAFF. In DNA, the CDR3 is TGTGCCAGCAGCTTGGGGTCGGGACAGGGGAACACTGAAGCTTTCTTT.

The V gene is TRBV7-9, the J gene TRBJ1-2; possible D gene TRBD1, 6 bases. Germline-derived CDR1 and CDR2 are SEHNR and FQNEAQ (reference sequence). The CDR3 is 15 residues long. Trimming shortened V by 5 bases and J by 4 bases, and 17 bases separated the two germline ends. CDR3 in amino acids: CASSPNDRFRYGYTF. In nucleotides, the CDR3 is TGTGCCAGCAGCCCAAACGACAGGTTTCGCTATGGCTACACCTTC.

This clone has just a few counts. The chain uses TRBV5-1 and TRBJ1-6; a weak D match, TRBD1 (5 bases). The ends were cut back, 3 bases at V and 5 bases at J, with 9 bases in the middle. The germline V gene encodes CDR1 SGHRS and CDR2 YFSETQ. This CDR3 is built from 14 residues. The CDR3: CASSSGTDNSPLHF. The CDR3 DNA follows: TGCGCCAGCAGCTCGGGGACTGATAATTCACCCCTCCACTTT. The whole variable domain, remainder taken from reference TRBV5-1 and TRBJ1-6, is KAGVTQTPRYLIKTRGQQVTLSCSPISGHRSVSWYQQTPGQGLQFLFEYFSETQRNKGNFPGRFSGRQFSNSRSEMNVSTLELGDSALYLCASSSGTDNSPLHFGNGTRLTVT.

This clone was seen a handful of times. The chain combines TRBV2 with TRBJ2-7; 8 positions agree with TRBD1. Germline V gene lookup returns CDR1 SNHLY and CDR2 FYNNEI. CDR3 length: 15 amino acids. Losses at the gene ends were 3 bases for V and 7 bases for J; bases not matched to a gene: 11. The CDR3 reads CASSEAGRGRREQYF. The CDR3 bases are TGTGCCAGCAGTGAGGCGGGCAGGGGGCGAAGGGAGCAGTACTTC.

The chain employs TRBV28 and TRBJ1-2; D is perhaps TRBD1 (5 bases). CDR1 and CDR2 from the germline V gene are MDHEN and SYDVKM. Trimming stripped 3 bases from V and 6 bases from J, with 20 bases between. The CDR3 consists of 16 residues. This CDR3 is CASSFSRVKASNGYTF. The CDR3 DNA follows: TGTGCCAGCAGTTTCTCCAGGGTTAAGGCTAGTAATGGCTACACCTTC.

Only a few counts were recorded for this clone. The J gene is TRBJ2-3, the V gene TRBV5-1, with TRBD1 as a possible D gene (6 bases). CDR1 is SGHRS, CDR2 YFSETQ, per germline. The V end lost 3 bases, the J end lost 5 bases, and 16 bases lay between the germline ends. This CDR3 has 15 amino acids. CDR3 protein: CASSWGQGRRDTQYF. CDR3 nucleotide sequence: TGCGCCAGCAGCTGGGGGCAGGGTCGTCGAGATACGCAGTATTTT.

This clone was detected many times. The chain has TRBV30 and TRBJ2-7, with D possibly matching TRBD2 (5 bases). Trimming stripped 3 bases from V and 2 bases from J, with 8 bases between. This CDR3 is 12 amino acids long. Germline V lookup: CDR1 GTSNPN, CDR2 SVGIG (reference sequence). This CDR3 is CAWRSRAYEQYF. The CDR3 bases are TGTGCCTGGAGGTCGCGGGCCTACGAGCAGTACTTC.

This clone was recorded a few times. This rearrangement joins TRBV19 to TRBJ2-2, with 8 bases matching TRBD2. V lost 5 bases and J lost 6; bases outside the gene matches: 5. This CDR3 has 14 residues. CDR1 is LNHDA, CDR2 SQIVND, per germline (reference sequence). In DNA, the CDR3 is TGTGCCAGTAGTTCGGGACTAGTGGCCGGGGAGCTGTTTTTT. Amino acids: CASSSGLVAGELFF.

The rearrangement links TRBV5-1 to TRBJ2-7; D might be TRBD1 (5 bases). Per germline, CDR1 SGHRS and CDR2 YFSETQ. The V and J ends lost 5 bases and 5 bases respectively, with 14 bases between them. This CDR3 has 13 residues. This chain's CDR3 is CASREQVDHEQYF. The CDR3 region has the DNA TGCGCCAGCAGGGAACAGGTGGATCACGAGCAGTACTTC.

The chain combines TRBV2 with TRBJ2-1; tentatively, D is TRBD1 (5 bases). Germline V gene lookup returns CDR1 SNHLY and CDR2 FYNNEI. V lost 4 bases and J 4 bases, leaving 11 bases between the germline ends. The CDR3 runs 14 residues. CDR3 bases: TGTGCCAGCAGTGTAACAGGAATATACAATGAGCAGTTCTTC. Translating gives CASSVTGIYNEQFF.

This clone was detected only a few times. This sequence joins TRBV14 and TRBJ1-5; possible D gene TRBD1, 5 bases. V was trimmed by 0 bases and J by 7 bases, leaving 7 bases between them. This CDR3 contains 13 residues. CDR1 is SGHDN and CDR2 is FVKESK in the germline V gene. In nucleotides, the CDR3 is TGTGCCAGCAGCCAAGAAAGGGGCCAGCCCCAGCATTTT. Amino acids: CASSQERGQPQHF. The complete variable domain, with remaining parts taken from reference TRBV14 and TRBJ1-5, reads EAGVTQFPSHSVIEKGQTVTLRCDPISGHDNLYWYRRVMGKEIKFLLHFVKESKQDESGMPNNRFLAERTGGTYSTLKVQPAELEDSGVYFCASSQERGQPQHFGDGTRLSIL.

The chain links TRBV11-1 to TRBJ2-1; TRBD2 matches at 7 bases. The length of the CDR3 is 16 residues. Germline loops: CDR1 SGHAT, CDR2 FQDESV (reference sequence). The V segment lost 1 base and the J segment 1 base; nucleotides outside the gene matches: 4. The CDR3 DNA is TGTGCCAGCAGCTTAGGCGGCGGGGGTTCCTACAATGAGCAGTTCTTC. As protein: CASSLGGGGSYNEQFF.

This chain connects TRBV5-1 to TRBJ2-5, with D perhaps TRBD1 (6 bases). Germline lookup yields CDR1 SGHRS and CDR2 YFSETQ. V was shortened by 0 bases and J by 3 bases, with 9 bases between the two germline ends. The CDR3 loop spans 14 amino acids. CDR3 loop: CASSLGYREETQYF. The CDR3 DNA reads TGCGCCAGCAGCTTGGGGTACAGGGAAGAGACCCAGTACTTC.